These T cell receptor beta chains were read from a single sample in a study of control samples from healthy donors and cancer patients. The repertoire was sequenced with immunoSEQ multiplex PCR; TCRdb's copy has only in-frame clones and lacks some. The data hold more than 95,000 clones, with less than 90% observed a single time. The specimen was blood. These receptor sequences come from a man aged 18-30 years in good health. The conserved cysteine and the conserved F or W are not part of the CDR3 here. D genes are given only for firm matches.

NA,TRBV9,ASSVWASDYNEQF
NA,TRBV19,ATRRGHVSEQY
NA,TRBV30,AWGEGSISYEQY
NA,TRBV18,ASSPATAGNTIY
TRBD1,TRBV9,ASSVEGRTGGYT
NA,TRBV16,ASSVGTYGYT
TRBD2,TRBV19,ASSIDRLAAYNEQF
NA,TRBV28,ASSPPGRGNTEAF
TRBD1,TRBV5-4,ASSEDRGPYGYT
NA,TRBV6-2/TRBV6-3,ASSYSSSIGIYEQY
NA,TRBV6-1,ASSDGTEPRELF
NA,TRBV5-8,ASSFYEGGGEKLF
NA,TRBV5-6,ASSAYGGRNYGYT
TRBD2,TRBV9,ASSTRLATYNEQF
NA,TRBV6-2/TRBV6-3,ASSYSWRGRNSPLH